The entry below describes one T cell receptor beta chain. The antigen is undetermined. Germline CDR1 reads LGHNA; CDR2 reads YNFKEQ. This CDR3 spans 17 amino acids. Healthy Caucasians from Russia aged roughly 6 to 90 served as donors. These data come from a study of blood T cells in healthy people across ages. Regarding the study as a whole: Compared with aged donors, long-lived donors showed fewer expanded clones, suggesting selection.

A second PCR, run for about 6 to 12 cycles, used a sample-barcoded 5' primer plus a J-beta primer mix. TCRdb used MiXCR to reprocess the 5' RACE reads, holding one entry per CDR3 protein. The data hold some 850,000 distinct CDR3 sequences, with more than 25% observed a single time. This sample also appeared in a second study, on T cells of mothers and their children. That report adds: Three healthy Caucasian mothers, along with their six children, served as the donors.

Sequencing used blood. This chain uses TRBV4-2 with TRBJ2-1; 9 bases are a match to TRBD2. The J call is uncertain, as TRBJ2-7 better fits the DNA end. This TCR came from a boy aged 5-17 years in good health. The CDR3 loop reads CASSQGVGSGGAYEQYF. DNA of the CDR3: TGTGCCAGCAGCCAAGGGGTTGGTAGCGGGGGTGCGTACGAGCAGTACTTC.